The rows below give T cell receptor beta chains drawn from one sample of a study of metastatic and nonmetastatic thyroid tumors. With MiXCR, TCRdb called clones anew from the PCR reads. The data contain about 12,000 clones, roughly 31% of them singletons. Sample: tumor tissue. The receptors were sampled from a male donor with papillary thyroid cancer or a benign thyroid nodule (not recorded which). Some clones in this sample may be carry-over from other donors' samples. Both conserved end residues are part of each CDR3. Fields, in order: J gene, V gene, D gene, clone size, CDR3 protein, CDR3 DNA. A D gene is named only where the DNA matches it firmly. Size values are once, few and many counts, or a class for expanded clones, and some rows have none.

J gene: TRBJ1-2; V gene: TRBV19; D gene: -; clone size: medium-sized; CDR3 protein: CASTPTGGHGNYGYTF; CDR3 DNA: TGTGCCAGTACCCCGACAGGCGGACACGGTAACTATGGCTACACCTTC
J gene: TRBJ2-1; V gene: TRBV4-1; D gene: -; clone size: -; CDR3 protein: CASSLMDYNEHFF; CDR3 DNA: TGCGCCAGCAGCCTAATGGATTACAATGAGCATTTCTTC
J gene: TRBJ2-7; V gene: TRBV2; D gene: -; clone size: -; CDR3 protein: CASSAVGGAFEQYF; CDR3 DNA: TGTGCCAGCAGCGCCGTGGGGGGCGCGTTCGAGCAGTACTTC
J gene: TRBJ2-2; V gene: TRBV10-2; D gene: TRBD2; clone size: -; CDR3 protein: CASSPLAGVADGELFF; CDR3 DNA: TGCGCCAGCAGCCCTCTAGCGGGAGTTGCGGACGGGGAGCTGTTTTTT
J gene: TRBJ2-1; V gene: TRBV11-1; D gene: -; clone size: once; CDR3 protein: CASSPPTSSYNEQFF; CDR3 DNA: TGTGCCAGCAGCCCTCCCACGAGCTCCTACAATGAGCAGTTCTTC
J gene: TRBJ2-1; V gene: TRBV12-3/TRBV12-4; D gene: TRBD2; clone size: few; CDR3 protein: CASMMAGGASNEQFF; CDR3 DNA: TGTGCCAGCATGATGGCGGGAGGGGCTTCCAATGAGCAGTTCTTC
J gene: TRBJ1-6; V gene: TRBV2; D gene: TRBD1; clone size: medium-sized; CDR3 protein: CASINRGLDSPLHF; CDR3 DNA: TGTGCCAGCATTAACAGGGGGCTGGATTCACCCCTCCACTTT
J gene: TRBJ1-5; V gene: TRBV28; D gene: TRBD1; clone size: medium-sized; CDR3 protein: CASSRGTGMGDQPQHF; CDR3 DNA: TGTGCCAGCAGTAGGGGGACAGGGATGGGAGATCAGCCCCAGCATTTT
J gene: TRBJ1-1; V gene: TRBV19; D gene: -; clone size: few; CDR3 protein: CASSGLPMNTEAFF; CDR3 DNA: TGTGCCAGTAGTGGTCTCCCTATGAACACTGAAGCTTTCTTT
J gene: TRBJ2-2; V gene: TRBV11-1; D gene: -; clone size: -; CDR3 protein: CASSAHPTAGKNTGELFF; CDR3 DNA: TGTGCCAGCAGCGCCCATCCCACAGCGGGCAAAAACACCGGGGAGCTGTTTTTT
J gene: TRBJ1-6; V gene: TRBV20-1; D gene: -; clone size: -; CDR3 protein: CSAAGTRDSPLHF; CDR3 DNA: TGCAGTGCTGCCGGTACACGAGATTCACCCCTCCACTTT
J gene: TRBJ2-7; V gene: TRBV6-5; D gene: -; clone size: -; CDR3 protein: CASSSSGVEQYF; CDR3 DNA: TGTGCCAGCAGTTCCTCAGGGGTCGAGCAGTACTTC
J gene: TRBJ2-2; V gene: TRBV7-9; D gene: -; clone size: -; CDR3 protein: CASSLGGQTRELFF; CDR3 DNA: TGTGCCAGCAGCTTAGGTGGACAGACCCGGGAGCTGTTTTTT
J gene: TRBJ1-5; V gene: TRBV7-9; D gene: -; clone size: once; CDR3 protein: CASSFSGSAQPQHF; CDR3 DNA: TGTGCCAGCAGCTTTTCGGGGTCCGCTCAGCCACAGCATTTT
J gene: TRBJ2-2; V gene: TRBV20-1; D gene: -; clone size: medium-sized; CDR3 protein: CSARIGYGELFF; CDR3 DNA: TGCAGTGCTAGAATAGGGTACGGGGAGCTGTTTTTT
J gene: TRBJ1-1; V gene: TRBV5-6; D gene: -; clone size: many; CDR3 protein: CASSWGGATEAFF; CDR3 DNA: TGTGCCAGCAGTTGGGGGGGGGCGACTGAAGCTTTCTTT
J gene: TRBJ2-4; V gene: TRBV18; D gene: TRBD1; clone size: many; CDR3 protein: CASSPPNRGRAKNIQYF; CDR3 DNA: TGTGCCAGCTCACCTCCAAACAGGGGGAGAGCCAAAAACATTCAGTACTTC
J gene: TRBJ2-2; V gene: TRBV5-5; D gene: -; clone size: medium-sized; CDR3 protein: CASSRITGELFF; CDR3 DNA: TGTGCCAGCAGCAGGATCACCGGGGAGCTGTTTTTT
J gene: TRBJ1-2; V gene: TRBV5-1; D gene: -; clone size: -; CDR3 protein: CASSLGIGQSYGYTF; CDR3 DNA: TGCGCCAGCAGCTTGGGCATCGGCCAGTCCTATGGCTACACCTTC
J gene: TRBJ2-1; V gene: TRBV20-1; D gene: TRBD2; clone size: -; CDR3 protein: CSTLLAGGFHEQFF; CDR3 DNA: TGCAGCACACTCTTAGCGGGGGGGTTCCATGAGCAGTTCTTC
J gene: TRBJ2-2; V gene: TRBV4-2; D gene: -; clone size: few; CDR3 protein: CASSQPVRDPNTGELFF; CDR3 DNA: TGTGCCAGCAGCCAACCAGTCCGGGACCCGAACACCGGGGAGCTGTTTTTT
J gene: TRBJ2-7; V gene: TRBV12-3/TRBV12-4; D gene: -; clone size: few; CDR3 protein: CASSLKGVHEQYF; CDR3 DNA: TGTGCCAGCAGTTTGAAGGGTGTCCACGAGCAGTACTTC
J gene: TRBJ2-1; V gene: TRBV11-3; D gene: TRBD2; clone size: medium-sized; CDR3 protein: CASSHPGLAGEQFF; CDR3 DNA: TGTGCCAGCAGCCACCCGGGACTAGCGGGTGAGCAGTTCTTC
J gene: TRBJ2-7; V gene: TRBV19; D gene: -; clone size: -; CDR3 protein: CASSRSSYEQYF; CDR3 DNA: TGTGCCAGTAGCCGAAGCTCCTACGAGCAGTACTTC
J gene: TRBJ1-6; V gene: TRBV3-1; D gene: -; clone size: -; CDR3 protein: CASSLGRAGNNSPLHF; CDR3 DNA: TGTGCCAGCAGCCTAGGACGAGCAGGGAATAATTCACCCCTCCACTTT
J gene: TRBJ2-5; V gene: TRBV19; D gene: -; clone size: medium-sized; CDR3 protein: CASSRGGQAQETQYF; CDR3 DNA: TGTGCCAGTAGTAGGGGGGGACAGGCACAAGAGACCCAGTACTTC
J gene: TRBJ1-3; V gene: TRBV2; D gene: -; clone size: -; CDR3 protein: CARSESGISGNTIYF; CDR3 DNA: TGTGCCAGGAGTGAATCGGGGATCTCTGGAAACACCATATATTTT
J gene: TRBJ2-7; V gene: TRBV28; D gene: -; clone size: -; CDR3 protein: CASSLAVGGSYERYF; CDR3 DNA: TGTGCCAGTAGTTTGGCGGTGGGAGGATCCTACGAGCGGTACTTC
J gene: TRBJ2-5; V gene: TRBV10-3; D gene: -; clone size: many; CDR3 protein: CAISESGKAGTQYF; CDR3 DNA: TGTGCCATCAGTGAGTCAGGGAAAGCCGGGACCCAGTACTTC
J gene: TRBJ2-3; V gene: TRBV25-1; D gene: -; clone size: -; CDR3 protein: CASSEEGTVYTDTQYF; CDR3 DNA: TGTGCCAGCAGTGAGGAGGGGACGGTCTACACAGATACGCAGTATTTT
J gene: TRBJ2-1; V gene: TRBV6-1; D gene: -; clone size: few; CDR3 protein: CASRGTVDEQFF; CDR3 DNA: TGTGCCAGCAGGGGGACGGTCGATGAGCAGTTCTTC
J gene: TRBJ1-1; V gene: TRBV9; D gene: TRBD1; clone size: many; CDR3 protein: CASSVGQGEWTEAFF; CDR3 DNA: TGTGCCAGCAGCGTAGGACAGGGGGAATGGACTGAAGCTTTCTTT
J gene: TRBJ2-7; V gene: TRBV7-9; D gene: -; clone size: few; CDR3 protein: CASSPPPVDQYF; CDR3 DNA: TGTGCCAGCAGCCCCCCCCCCGTCGATCAGTACTTC
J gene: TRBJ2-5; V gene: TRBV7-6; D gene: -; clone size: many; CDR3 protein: CASSLAIVRGGETQYF; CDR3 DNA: TGTGCCAGCAGCTTAGCGATCGTGAGGGGTGGAGAGACCCAGTACTTC
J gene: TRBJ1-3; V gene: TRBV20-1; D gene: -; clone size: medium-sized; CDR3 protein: CSASGAGRPSGNTIYF; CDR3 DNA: TGCAGTGCTAGTGGGGCAGGACGACCCTCTGGAAACACCATATATTTT
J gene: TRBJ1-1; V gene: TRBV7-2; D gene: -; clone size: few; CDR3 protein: CASRPQEVAFF; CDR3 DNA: TGTGCCAGCAGACCACAGGAGGTGGCCTTCTTT
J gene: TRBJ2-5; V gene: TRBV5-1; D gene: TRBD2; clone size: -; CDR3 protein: CASSLEAGGPEKTQYF; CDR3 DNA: TGCGCCAGCAGCTTGGAAGCGGGGGGGCCCGAAAAGACCCAGTACTTC
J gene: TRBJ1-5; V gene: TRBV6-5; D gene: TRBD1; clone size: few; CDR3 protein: CASSWDRGSDQPQHF; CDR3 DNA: TGTGCCAGCAGTTGGGACAGGGGGTCTGATCAGCCCCAGCATTTT
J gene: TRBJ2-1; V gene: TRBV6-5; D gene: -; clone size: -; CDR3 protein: CASSLNHWQFF; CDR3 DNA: TGTGCCAGCAGTTTAAACCATTGGCAGTTCTTC
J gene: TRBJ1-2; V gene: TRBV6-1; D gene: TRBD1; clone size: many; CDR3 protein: CASTPFLKTGEGYTF; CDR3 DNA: TGTGCCAGCACCCCATTTCTAAAGACAGGGGAAGGCTACACCTTC
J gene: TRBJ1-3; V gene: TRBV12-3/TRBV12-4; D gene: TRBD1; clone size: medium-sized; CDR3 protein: CASRRTGDSSGNTIYF; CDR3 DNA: TGTGCCAGCAGACGAACCGGGGACAGCTCTGGAAACACCATATATTTT
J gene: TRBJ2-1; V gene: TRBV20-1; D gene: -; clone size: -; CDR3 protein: CSARDSRKNEQFF; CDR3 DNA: TGCAGTGCTAGGGACAGTCGAAAGAATGAGCAGTTCTTC